The clone carrying this T cell receptor beta chain was seen just once. Germline V lookup: CDR1 SEHNR, CDR2 FQNEAQ (reference sequence). The CDR3 consists of 14 residues. With V trimmed by 1 base and J by 6 bases, 6 bases remained unmatched. This entry belongs to a study of cytomegalovirus exposure and HLA in healthy donors. The study ran its PCR with 60 Vbeta and 13 Jbeta primers. This table comes from immunoSEQ multiplex PCR, and its TCRdb copy is limited to in-frame clones, with some not included. The data hold around 210,000 clones, with around 79% observed a single time. The specimen was PBMCs. The receptor was isolated from a male donor in good health and CMV-seropositive. V usage is TRBV7-9 and J usage is TRBJ2-7; 7 bases match TRBD2. This chain's CDR3 is CASSLVAGAREQYF. The CDR3 coding sequence is TGTGCCAGCAGCTTAGTTGCGGGAGCCCGCGAGCAGTACTTC. Using reference TRBV7-9 and TRBJ2-7 for the parts outside the CDR3, the full variable domain is DTGVSQNPRHKITKRGQNVTFRCDPISEHNRLYWYRQTLGQGPEFLTYFQNEAQLEKSRLLSDRFSAERPKGSFSTLEIQRTEQGDSAMYLCASSLVAGAREQYFGPGTRLTVT.